This T cell receptor beta chain was identified in a study of Ad26.COV2.S vaccination and SARS-CoV-2 variants. Study as a whole: Intramuscular Ad26.COV2.S doses were given once or twice, 56 days apart. The study, taken as a whole, reports: Reported post-vaccination CD8+ and CD4+ T cell responses to spike showed substantial breadth. Vaccinees displayed broader spike-specific TCR repertoires than placebo recipients.

The CDR3 is 14 residues long. Trimming shortened V by 4 bases and J by 0 bases, and 7 bases separated the two germline ends. Germline CDR1 is SGHNT and CDR2 is YYREEE (reference sequence). Generated by immunoSEQ multiplex PCR, the TCRdb table keeps only in-frame clones and is missing some. This table holds under 500,000 clones, 92% found once. With regard to this clone: Its antigen is still unknown.

Noted treatment: some 19 received Ad26.COV2.S at low or high dose, single or two shots; several received placebo; per-sample allocation not given. Samples came from day 63 after the first vaccine or placebo injection. Sequenced material: peripheral blood, taken in a trial of Ad26.COV2.S vaccine versus placebo. The source is a person aged 18-65 years who received the Ad26.COV2.S COVID-19 vaccine or a placebo. The chain has TRBV5-4 and TRBJ1-4; D remains unclear. CDR3 in amino acids: CASSVTPTNEKLFF. In DNA, the CDR3 is TGTGCCAGCAGCGTGACGCCAACTAATGAAAAACTGTTTTTT. The complete variable domain, with remaining parts taken from reference TRBV5-4 and TRBJ1-4, reads ETGVTQSPTHLIKTRGQQVTLRCSSQSGHNTVSWYQQALGQGPQFIFQYYREEENGRGNFPPRFSGLQFPNYSSELNVNALELDDSALYLCASSVTPTNEKLFFGSGTQLSVL.